A selection of T cell receptor beta chains follows, all from one sample in a study of shared clonotypes between healthy human individuals. Assay: immunoSEQ multiplex PCR; the TCRdb copy retains only in-frame clones and omits some. The sample has about 590,000 clones, roughly 96% seen once. Sample: naive CD8+ T cells sorted from blood. The receptor set was obtained from a woman younger than 45 in good health. The conserved cysteine and the conserved F or W are not part of the CDR3 here. Each record gives: clone size, V gene, CDR3 protein. The size entry is marked missing in some rows and otherwise reads once, few, many or a size class.

.	TRBV28	ASSWGQGNQPQH
.	TRBV5-1	ASSVAATSYEQY
.	TRBV27	ASRQGLATYNEQF
.	TRBV25-1	ASSSLFGDTEAF
.	TRBV28	ASSSSSAGVAGANVLT
.	TRBV19	ASSSRVLSSYNEQF
.	TRBV6-6	ASSEPGLNQPQH
.	TRBV19	ASSAGTGVLEQY
.	TRBV11-2	ASSPEGHPNYEQY
.	TRBV28	ASSLTGAGNTIY
few	TRBV9	ASSPTEAEAF
.	TRBV28	ASSLGRAGEQY
.	TRBV9	ASSVGTGGTGELF
.	TRBV27	ASSTLLTGTGGRNRMNTEAF
once	TRBV2	ASRRKIDSYEQY
.	TRBV27	ASSHRTGRYEQY
.	TRBV9	ASSVDGGSGELF
.	TRBV7-9	ASSLRQGAENMINQPQH
.	TRBV9	ASSVGGRRNIQY
.	TRBV5-4	ASSLGGGVAKNIQY
.	TRBV4-1	ASSQPKGYEQY
.	TRBV5-5	ASSRGQGGTQY
.	TRBV7-9	ATAPAIEQF
few	TRBV20-1	SARTGYGYT
.	TRBV27	ASSFGGTGDGYT
.	TRBV28	ASSLFRVGDTQY
.	TRBV19	ASIARGYTEAF
.	TRBV19	ASSLFGRGLPVMNTEAF
few	TRBV7-9	ASSLGAGGREYEQY
.	TRBV4-1	ASSHRGGYEQY
.	TRBV7-7	ASSTRTGGGETQY
.	TRBV19	ASSMNTGELF
.	TRBV19	ASSALAGGAYEQY
.	TRBV29-1	SSILPGLQETQY
.	TRBV29-1	SVPFGAGKYEQY
.	TRBV6-5	ASSYSMGHGGYEQY
.	TRBV6-1	ASSEGGTLYEQY
.	TRBV28	ATERPGQAGETQY
.	TRBV9	ASGDLGNTIY
.	TRBV7-9	ASTQRDYNEQF
.	TRBV10-3	AISESFRYEQF
.	TRBV28	ASSFRSDGNTIY
.	TRBV29-1	SVALAASYNEQF
once	TRBV13	ASSLGRQGRYGYT
.	TRBV27	ASSPPHALRVTGELF
.	TRBV7-2	ASSLALGLVSSYEQY
.	TRBV4-2	ASSQTGMNTEAF